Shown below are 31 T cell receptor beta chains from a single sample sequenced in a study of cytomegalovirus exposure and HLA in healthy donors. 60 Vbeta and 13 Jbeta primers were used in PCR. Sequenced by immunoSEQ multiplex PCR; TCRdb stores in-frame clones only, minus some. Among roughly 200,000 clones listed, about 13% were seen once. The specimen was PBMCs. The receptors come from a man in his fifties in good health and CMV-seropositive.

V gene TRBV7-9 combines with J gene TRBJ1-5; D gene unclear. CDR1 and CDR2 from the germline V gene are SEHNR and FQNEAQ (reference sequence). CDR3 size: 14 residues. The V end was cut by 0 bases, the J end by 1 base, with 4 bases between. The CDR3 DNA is TGTGCCAGCAGCTTAGCTGCGAGCAATCAGCCCCAGCATTTT. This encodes CASSLAASNQPQHF.

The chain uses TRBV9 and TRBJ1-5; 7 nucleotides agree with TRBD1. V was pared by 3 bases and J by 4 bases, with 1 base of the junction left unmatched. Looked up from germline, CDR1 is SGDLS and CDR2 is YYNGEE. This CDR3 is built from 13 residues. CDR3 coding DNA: TGTGCCAGCAGCGAACAGGGGAATCAGCCCCAGCATTTT. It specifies CASSEQGNQPQHF.

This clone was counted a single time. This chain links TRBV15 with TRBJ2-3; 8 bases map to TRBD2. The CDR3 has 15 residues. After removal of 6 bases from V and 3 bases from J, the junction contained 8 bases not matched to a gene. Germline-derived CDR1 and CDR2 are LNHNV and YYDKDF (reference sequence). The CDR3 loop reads CATRLAGGRTDTQYF. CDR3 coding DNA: TGTGCCACCAGGCTGGCGGGGGGCCGTACAGATACGCAGTATTTT.

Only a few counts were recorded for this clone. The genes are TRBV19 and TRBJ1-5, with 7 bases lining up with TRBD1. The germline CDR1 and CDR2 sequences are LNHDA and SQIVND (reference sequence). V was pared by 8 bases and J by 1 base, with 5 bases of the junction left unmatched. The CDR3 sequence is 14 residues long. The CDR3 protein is CASSTGVSNQPQHF. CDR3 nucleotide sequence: TGTGCCAGTTCCACAGGGGTAAGCAATCAGCCCCAGCATTTT.

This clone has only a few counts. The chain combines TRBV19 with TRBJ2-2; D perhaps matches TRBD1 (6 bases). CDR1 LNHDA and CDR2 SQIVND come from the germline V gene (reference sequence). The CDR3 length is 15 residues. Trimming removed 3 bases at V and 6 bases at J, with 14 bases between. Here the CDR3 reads CASSISGVRSGELFF. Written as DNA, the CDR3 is TGTGCCAGTAGTATCTCAGGGGTCCGCTCCGGGGAGCTGTTTTTT.

The CDR3 DNA is TGTGCCTGGAGTACCTTCGGGGGGGGCGAGCAGTTCTTC. Its protein is CAWSTFGGGEQFF. This chain links TRBV30 with TRBJ2-1, with 8 bases aligning to TRBD2. There are 13 residues in the CDR3. The germline CDR1 and CDR2 sequences are GTSNPN and SVGIG (reference sequence). With 2 bases clipped from V and 10 bases from J, the junction kept 7 bases outside the gene matches.

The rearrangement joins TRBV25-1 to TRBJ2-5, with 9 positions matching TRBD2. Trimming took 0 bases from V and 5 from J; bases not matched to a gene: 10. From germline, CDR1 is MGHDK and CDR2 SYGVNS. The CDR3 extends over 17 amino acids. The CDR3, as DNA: TGTGCCAGCAGTGAATATGGCGGGGGGGCTAAGTGGGAGACCCAGTACTTC. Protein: CASSEYGGGAKWETQYF.

The chain's CDR3 is CAWSGRDREYGYTF. CDR3 bases: TGTGCCTGGAGTGGCCGGGACAGGGAATATGGCTACACCTTC. The rearrangement uses TRBV30 and TRBJ1-2, with TRBD1 matching 9 bases. The V gene end was trimmed by 1 base and the J gene end by 5 bases; junction bases not matched to a gene: 5. CDR3 length: 14 residues. Germline V gene sequence: CDR1 GTSNPN, CDR2 SVGIG (reference sequence).

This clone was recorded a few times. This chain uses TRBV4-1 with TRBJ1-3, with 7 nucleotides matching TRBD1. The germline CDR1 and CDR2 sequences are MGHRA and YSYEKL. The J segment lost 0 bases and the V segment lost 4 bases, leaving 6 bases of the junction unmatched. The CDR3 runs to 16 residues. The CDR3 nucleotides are TGCGCCAGCAGCCTGGGGGGACAGCTCTCTGGAAACACCATATATTTT. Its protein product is CASSLGGQLSGNTIYF.

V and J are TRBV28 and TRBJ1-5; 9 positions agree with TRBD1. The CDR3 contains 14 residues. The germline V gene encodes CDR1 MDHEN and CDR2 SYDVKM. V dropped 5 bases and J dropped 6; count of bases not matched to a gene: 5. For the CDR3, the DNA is TGTGCCAGCAGTAGGGACAGGGTGAGTCAGCCCCAGCATTTT. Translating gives CASSRDRVSQPQHF.

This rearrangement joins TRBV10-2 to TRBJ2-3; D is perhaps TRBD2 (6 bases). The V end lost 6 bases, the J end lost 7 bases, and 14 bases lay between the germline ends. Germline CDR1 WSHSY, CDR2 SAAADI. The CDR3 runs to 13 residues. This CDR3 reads CASSPVEGNTQYF. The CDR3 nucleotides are TGCGCCAGCAGCCCCGTGGAGGGGAATACGCAGTATTTT.

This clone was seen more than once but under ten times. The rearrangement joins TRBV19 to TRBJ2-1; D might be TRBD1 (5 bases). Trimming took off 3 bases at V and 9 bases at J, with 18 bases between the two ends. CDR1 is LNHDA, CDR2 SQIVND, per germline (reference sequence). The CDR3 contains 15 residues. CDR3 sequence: CASSIILRQQPEQFF. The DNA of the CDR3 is TGTGCCAGTAGTATCATTTTAAGACAGCAACCTGAGCAGTTCTTC.

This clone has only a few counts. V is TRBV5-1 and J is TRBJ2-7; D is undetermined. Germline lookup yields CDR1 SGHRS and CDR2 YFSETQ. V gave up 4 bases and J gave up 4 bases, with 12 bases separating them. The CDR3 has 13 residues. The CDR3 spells CASSTYTGYEQYF. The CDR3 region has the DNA TGCGCCAGCAGCACGTATACGGGTTACGAGCAGTACTTC.

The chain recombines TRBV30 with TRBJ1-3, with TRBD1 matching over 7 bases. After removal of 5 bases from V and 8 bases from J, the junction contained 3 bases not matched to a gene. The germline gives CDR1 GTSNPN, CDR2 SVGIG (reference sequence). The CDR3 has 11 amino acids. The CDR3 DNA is TGTGCCTGGGGGACAGTGGACACCATATATTTT. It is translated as CAWGTVDTIYF.

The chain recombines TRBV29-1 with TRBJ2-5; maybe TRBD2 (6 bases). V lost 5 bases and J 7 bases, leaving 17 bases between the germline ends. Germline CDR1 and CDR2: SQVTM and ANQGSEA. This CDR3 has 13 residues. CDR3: CSVHGGNGGTQYF. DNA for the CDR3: TGCAGCGTTCATGGGGGTAACGGGGGGACCCAGTACTTC.

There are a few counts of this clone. The CDR3 here is CSVDQGTNYGYTF. CDR3 nucleotides: TGCAGCGTTGACCAGGGGACCAACTATGGCTACACCTTC. J is TRBJ1-2 and V is TRBV29-1, with a weak D call TRBD1 (6 bases). Germline loops: CDR1 SQVTM, CDR2 ANQGSEA. Trimming removed 3 bases from V and 2 bases from J, with 10 bases in between. The CDR3 consists of 13 residues.

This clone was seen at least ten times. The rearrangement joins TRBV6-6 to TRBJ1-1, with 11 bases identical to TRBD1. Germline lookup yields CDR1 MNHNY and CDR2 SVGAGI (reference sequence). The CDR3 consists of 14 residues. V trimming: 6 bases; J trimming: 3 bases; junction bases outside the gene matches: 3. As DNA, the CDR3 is TGTGCCAGCAGGACGGGACAGGGGGACACTGAAGCTTTCTTT. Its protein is CASRTGQGDTEAFF.

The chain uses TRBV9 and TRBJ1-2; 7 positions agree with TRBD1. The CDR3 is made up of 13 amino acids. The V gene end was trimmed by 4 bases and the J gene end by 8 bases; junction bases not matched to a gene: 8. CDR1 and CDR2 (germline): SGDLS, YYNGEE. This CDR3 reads CASSPRQGYGYTF. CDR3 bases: TGTGCCAGCAGCCCTCGACAGGGTTACGGCTACACCTTC.

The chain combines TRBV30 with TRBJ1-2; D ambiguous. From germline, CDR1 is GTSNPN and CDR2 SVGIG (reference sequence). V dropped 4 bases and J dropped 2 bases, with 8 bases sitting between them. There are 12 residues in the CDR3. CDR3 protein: CAWNLENYGYTF. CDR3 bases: TGTGCCTGGAACCTGGAGAACTATGGCTACACCTTC.

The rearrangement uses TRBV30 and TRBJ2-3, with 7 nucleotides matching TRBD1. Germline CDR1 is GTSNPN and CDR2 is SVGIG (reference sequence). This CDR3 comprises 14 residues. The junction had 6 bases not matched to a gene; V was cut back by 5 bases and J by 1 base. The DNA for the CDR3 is TGTGCCTGGGGGGCAGGGGGAGGCACAGATACGCAGTATTTT. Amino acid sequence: CAWGAGGGTDTQYF.

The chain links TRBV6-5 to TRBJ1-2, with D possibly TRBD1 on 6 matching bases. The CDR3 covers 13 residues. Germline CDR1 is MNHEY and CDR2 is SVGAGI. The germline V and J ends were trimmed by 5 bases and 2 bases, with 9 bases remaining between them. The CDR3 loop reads CASSPDRNYGYTF. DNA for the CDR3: TGTGCCAGCAGTCCGGACAGAAACTATGGCTACACCTTC.

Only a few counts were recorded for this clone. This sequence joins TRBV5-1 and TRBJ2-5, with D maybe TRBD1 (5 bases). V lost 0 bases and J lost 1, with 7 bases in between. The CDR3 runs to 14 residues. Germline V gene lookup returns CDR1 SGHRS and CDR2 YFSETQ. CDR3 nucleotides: TGCGCCAGCAGCTTGGAGGGGATCCAAGAGACCCAGTACTTC. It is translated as CASSLEGIQETQYF.

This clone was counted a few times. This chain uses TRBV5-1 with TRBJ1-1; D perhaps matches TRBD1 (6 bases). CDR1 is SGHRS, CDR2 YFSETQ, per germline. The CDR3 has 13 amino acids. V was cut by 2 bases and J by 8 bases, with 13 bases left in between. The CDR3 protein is CASSLGGRAEAFF. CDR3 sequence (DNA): TGCGCCAGCAGCTTAGGGGGGAGGGCAGAAGCTTTCTTT. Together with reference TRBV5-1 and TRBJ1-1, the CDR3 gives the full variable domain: KAGVTQTPRYLIKTRGQQVTLSCSPISGHRSVSWYQQTPGQGLQFLFEYFSETQRNKGNFPGRFSGRQFSNSRSEMNVSTLELGDSALYLCASSLGGRAEAFFGQGTRLTVV.

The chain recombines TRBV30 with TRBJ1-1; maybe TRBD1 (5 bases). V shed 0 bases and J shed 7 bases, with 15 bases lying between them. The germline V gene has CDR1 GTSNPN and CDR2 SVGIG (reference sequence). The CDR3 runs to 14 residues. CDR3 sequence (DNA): TGTGCCTGGAGTGTACAGGACCACCAAAATGAAGCTTTCTTT. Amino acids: CAWSVQDHQNEAFF.

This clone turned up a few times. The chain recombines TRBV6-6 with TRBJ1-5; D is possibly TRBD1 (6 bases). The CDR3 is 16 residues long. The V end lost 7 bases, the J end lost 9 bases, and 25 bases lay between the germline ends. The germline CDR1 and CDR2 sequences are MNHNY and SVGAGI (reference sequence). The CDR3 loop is CASTLTPPMGALPQHF. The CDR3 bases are TGTGCCAGCACCTTAACCCCTCCGATGGGGGCTTTGCCCCAGCATTTT.

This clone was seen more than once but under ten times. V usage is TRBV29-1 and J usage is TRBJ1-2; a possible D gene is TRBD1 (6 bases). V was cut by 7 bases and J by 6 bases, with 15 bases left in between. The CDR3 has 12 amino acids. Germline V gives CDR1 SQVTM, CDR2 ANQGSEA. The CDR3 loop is CSGLTGTDGYTF. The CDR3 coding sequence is TGCAGCGGCCTTACAGGGACCGATGGCTACACCTTC.

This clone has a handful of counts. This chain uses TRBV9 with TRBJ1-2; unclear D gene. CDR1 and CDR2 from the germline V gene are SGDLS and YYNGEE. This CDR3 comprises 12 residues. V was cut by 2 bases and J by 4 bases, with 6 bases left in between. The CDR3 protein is CASSVLVYGYTF. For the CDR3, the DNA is TGTGCCAGCAGCGTCTTAGTCTATGGCTACACCTTC.

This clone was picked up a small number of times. The CDR3 region is CASSLGMNTEAFF. The DNA of the CDR3 is TGTGCCAGCAGTTTGGGCATGAACACTGAAGCTTTCTTT. The rearrangement uses TRBV25-1 and TRBJ1-1; D is undetermined. The CDR3 is 13 residues long. Per the germline V gene, CDR1 is MGHDK and CDR2 is SYGVNS. V was cut by 5 bases and J by 0 bases, with 7 bases left in between.

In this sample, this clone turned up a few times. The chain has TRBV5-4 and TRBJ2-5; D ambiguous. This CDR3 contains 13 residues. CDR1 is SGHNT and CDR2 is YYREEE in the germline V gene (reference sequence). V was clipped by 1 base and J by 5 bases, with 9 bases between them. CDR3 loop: CASSLRAKETQYF. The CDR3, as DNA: TGTGCCAGCAGCTTGCGAGCGAAGGAGACCCAGTACTTC.

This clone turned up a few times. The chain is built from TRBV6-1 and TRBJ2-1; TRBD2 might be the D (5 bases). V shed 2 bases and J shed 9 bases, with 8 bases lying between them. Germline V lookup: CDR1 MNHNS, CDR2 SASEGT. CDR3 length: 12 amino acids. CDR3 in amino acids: CASSETGFEQFF. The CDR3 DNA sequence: TGTGCCAGCAGTGAAACGGGGTTTGAGCAGTTCTTC.

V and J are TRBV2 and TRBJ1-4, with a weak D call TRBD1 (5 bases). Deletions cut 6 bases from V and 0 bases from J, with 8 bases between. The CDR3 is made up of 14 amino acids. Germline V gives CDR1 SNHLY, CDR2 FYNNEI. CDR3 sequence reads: CASRQTATNEKLFF. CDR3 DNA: TGTGCCAGCAGGCAGACAGCAACTAATGAAAAACTGTTTTTT.